This T cell receptor beta chain was captured in a study of shared clonotypes between healthy human individuals. Study conclusions and caveats: Clonotypes not shared had lower generation probabilities than those common to all four donors.

This clone was picked up a small number of times. The antigen remains unidentified. Trimming pared 10 bases from V and 6 bases from J, leaving 12 bases between. This CDR3 has 12 amino acids. Germline V lookup: CDR1 MNHNS, CDR2 SASEGT. Profiling relied on immunoSEQ multiplex PCR, and the TCRdb table lists in-frame clones only, not all of them. The sample carries 550,000 to 700,000 clones, around 73% recorded once. The chain is built from TRBV6-1 and TRBJ2-2; weak D call: TRBD2 (6 bases). Material for sequencing was memory CD4+ T cells sorted from blood. Subset here: CD45RA-negative fraction. The clonotype originates from a woman aged 25 to 39 in good health. This chain's CDR3 is CATSPGAGELFF. The DNA for the CDR3 is TGTGCCACCTCCCCGGGGGCCGGGGAGCTGTTTTTT.